This is a list of T cell receptor beta chains from one sample in a study of regulatory T cells in long-lasting Graves disease. TCRdb reanalysed the multiplex PCR reads using MiXCR and keeps one entry per CDR3 protein. The data hold about 610,000 distinct CDR3 sequences, with 15% to 20% observed a single time. This sample also belongs to another study, concerning T cells in Graves' hyperthyroidism and ophthalmopathy.

Sample: peripheral blood mononuclear cells (PBMCs), taken at new diagnosis, from a patient treated with antithyroid drugs. These receptors all stem from a man in his late teens or twenties with Graves disease. Each CDR3 is given with its conserved first and last residue. A D gene is named only where the DNA matches it firmly. Size tells how often a clone was seen (once, few, many) or the class of an expanded clone, and some rows leave it out.

V gene	J gene	D gene	clone size	CDR3 DNA	CDR3 protein
TRBV7-9	TRBJ1-4	.	.	TGTGCCAGCAGCGTAGGGACCGGGAGCACTAATGAAAAACTGTTTTTT	CASSVGTGSTNEKLFF
TRBV9	TRBJ2-2	.	few	TGTGCCAGTAGCGTAGGGGGGGCTAGCACCGGGGAGCTGTTTTTT	CASSVGGASTGELFF
TRBV5-1	TRBJ2-3	.	few	TGCGCCAGCAGCCAATCTAGCGTTACAGATACGCAGTATTTT	CASSQSSVTDTQYF
TRBV15	TRBJ2-3	.	many	TGTGCCACCAGGGGCGACACAGATACGCAGTATTTT	CATRGDTDTQYF
TRBV6-1	TRBJ1-1	TRBD1	.	TGTGCCAGCAGTGCGACAGGGCTCGGGACTGAAGCTTTCTTT	CASSATGLGTEAFF
TRBV19	TRBJ1-6	TRBD1	.	TGTGCCAGTAGCCCCCGGGACAGTTCTAATTCACCCCTCCACTTT	CASSPRDSSNSPLHF
TRBV7-9	TRBJ2-1	.	many	TGTGCCAGCGCTCCCCTGGGGGCTAGTGAGCAGTTCTTC	CASAPLGASEQFF
TRBV7-9	TRBJ2-1	TRBD2	many	TGTGCCAGCAGCTTAGGACTTGCGGGAGTAGAAGAGCAGTTCTTC	CASSLGLAGVEEQFF
TRBV27	TRBJ2-5	.	many	TGTGCCAGCAGTTTTCGCCGGGACTTGATAAAAGAGACCCAGTACTTC	CASSFRRDLIKETQYF
TRBV7-3	TRBJ2-2	.	.	TGTGCCAGCAGCTCCCCGGGACTTAACACCGGGGAGCTGTTCTTT	CASSSPGLNTGELFF
TRBV3-1	TRBJ2-3	TRBD2	many	TGTGCCAGCAGCCATAGTGGGACTATGGCAGATACGCAGTATTTT	CASSHSGTMADTQYF
TRBV20-1	TRBJ1-1	TRBD1	.	TGCAGTGCGCCAGACAGGGGGCCATACACTGAAGCTTTCTTT	CSAPDRGPYTEAFF
TRBV13	TRBJ2-3	TRBD2	few	TGTGCCAGCAGCCACGGGACTAGCGGGGCAGATACGCAGTATTTT	CASSHGTSGADTQYF
TRBV29-1	TRBJ2-7	TRBD1	few	TGCAGCGTTGGCGAGGGACAGGCCTACGAGCAGTACTTC	CSVGEGQAYEQYF
TRBV25-1	TRBJ1-1	.	.	TGTGCCAGCAGTGAATATGACAGCCTAATGAACACTGAAGCTTTCTTT	CASSEYDSLMNTEAFF
TRBV20-1	TRBJ1-1	.	many	TGCAGTGCTAGACGCGACAGACCCGTCTTT	CSARRDRPVF
TRBV20-1	TRBJ1-1	.	many	TGCAGTGCCCGCTTCAACCGGGGCACTGAAGCTTTCTTT	CSARFNRGTEAFF
TRBV20-1	TRBJ2-7	TRBD2	few	TGCAGTGCTGGAAAGACTAGCGAGACTCTCTACGAGCAGTACTTC	CSAGKTSETLYEQYF
TRBV9	TRBJ2-1	TRBD2	.	TGTGCCAGCAGCGTAGCTAGCGGGAGGCTTTCCTACAATGAGCAGTTCTTC	CASSVASGRLSYNEQFF
TRBV29-1	TRBJ2-7	.	many	TGCGGGGGGGCCTTTAGCTCCTACGAGCAGTACTTC	CGGAFSSYEQYF
TRBV28	TRBJ2-2	TRBD2	.	TGTGCCAGCAGTCCCCGAGATAGCGGGTACACCGGGGAGCTGTTTTTT	CASSPRDSGYTGELFF
TRBV19	TRBJ2-3	.	.	TGTGCCAGTAGTGCTAGAAAATCCCCGGATACGCAGTATTTT	CASSARKSPDTQYF
TRBV24-1	TRBJ2-3	TRBD2	many	TGTGCCACCAGTGATAGCCGAGGGAGCGGGAGGGCCCCAGATACGCAGTATTTT	CATSDSRGSGRAPDTQYF